This TCR beta chain was found in a study of T cell changes during pregnancy in multiple sclerosis. Profiled with immunoSEQ multiplex PCR; TCRdb holds only in-frame clones, not every one. The table includes around 55,000 clones, roughly 93% detected once. The V gene's germline CDR1 is MNHEY and CDR2 SMNVEV (reference sequence). The CDR3 sequence is 14 residues long. The V gene end was trimmed by 3 bases and the J gene end by 4 bases; junction bases not matched to a gene: 5. The source of this sequence is a female donor with multiple sclerosis, enrolled in a pregnancy study. This chain connects TRBV27 to TRBJ2-7; TRBD1 matches at 8 bases. The specimen comprised CD8+ T cells from peripheral blood mononuclear cells, sampled in the second trimester of pregnancy. As DNA, the CDR3 is TGTGCCAGCAGTTTCCAGGGGGCGACATACGAGCAGTACTTC. Its translation is CASSFQGATYEQYF.